Following are 8 T cell receptor beta chains from one sample sequenced in a study of cytomegalovirus exposure and HLA in healthy donors. The PCR made use of 60 Vbeta and 13 Jbeta primers. Method: immunoSEQ multiplex PCR; TCRdb's copy keeps in-frame clones and lacks some. The table includes around 160,000 clones, 75% to 90% detected once. Sequenced: PBMCs. Every receptor here comes from a man in his forties or fifties in good health and CMV-seropositive.

The chain recombines TRBV28 with TRBJ2-7, with TRBD1 matching 12 bases. This CDR3 has 15 residues. The V segment lost 6 bases and the J segment 4 bases; nucleotides outside the gene matches: 7. Germline V gene data show CDR1 as MDHEN and CDR2 as SYDVKM. In DNA form, the CDR3 reads TGTGCCAGCAGCTACGGGACAGGGGGCTTTTACGAGCAGTACTTC. The encoded protein is CASSYGTGGFYEQYF. The entire variable domain, with the rest obtained from reference TRBV28 and TRBJ2-7, is as follows: DVKVTQSSRYLVKRTGEKVFLECVQDMDHENMFWYRQDPGLGLRLIYFSYDVKMKEKGDIPEGYSVSREKKERFSLILESASTNQTSMYLCASSYGTGGFYEQYFGPGTRLTVT.

The chain joins TRBV11-2 to TRBJ1-1; 8 bases are a match to TRBD1. This CDR3 is 14 amino acids long. The junction had 10 bases not matched to a gene; V was cut back by 1 base and J by 12 bases. Looked up from germline, CDR1 is SGHAT and CDR2 is FQNNGV. In nucleotides, the CDR3 is TGTGCCAGCAGCTTAGGGGTCGGGGGACAGGTGCCTTTCTTT. Protein sequence: CASSLGVGGQVPFF.

This chain uses TRBV4-3 with TRBJ2-2; D is possibly TRBD2 (6 bases). The ends were cut back, 0 bases at V and 0 bases at J, with 8 bases in the middle. CDR1 is LGHNA and CDR2 is YSLEER in the germline V gene. The length of the CDR3 is 16 residues. The CDR3 DNA sequence: TGCGCCAGCAGCCAAGAAACTAGCCCGAACACCGGGGAGCTGTTTTTT. Translated, it gives CASSQETSPNTGELFF.

The gene calls are TRBV6-5 and TRBJ1-1; D remains ambiguous. The CDR3 extends over 13 amino acids. With 5 bases removed from V and 1 base from J, the gap between germline ends came to 8 bases. Germline CDR1 and CDR2: MNHEY and SVGAGI. CDR3 sequence: CASSPRRNTEAFF. The CDR3 DNA is TGTGCCAGCAGTCCGAGGAGGAACACTGAAGCTTTCTTT.

This clone was recorded a few times. The chain recombines TRBV28 with TRBJ2-7; possible D gene TRBD2, 6 bases. Germline loops: CDR1 MDHEN, CDR2 SYDVKM. The CDR3 sequence is 14 residues long. Trimming took off 3 bases at V and 6 bases at J, with 15 bases between the two ends. The CDR3 DNA reads as TGTGCCAGCAGTTTCGTCGAAGGGAGGTGCGAGCAGTACTTC. Translating gives CASSFVEGRCEQYF.

Concerning this clone itself: A read error may produce the germline difference seen at one junction end. The gene calls are TRBV19 and TRBJ1-4; maybe TRBD1 (6 bases). CDR1 is LNHDA, CDR2 SQIVND, per germline (reference sequence). This CDR3 has 11 amino acids. This CDR3 is CASKVGNRVSF. CDR3 coding DNA: TGTGCCAGTAAAGTAGGGAACAGGGTCTCATTT.

V usage is TRBV15 and J usage is TRBJ2-5, with 11 nucleotides matching TRBD2. The CDR3 has 15 residues. CDR1 and CDR2 (germline): LNHNV, YYDKDF (reference sequence). The V and J ends lost 3 bases and 2 bases, in that order; junction bases with no gene match: 2. CDR3 DNA: TGTGCCACCAGCAGTCCTAGCGGGGGGCAAGAGACCCAGTACTTC. The encoded protein is CATSSPSGGQETQYF.

V is TRBV7-3 and J is TRBJ2-3; D unclear. CDR1 is SGHTA, CDR2 FQGTGA, per germline. Trimming shortened V by 0 bases and J by 5 bases, and 6 bases separated the two germline ends. The CDR3 consists of 13 residues. Written as DNA, the CDR3 is TGTGCCAGCAGCTTAACGTATCGAGATACGCAGTATTTT. Translating it yields CASSLTYRDTQYF. Variable domain in full (rest from reference TRBV7-3 and TRBJ2-3): GAGVSQTPSNKVTEKGKYVELRCDPISGHTALYWYRQSLGQGPEFLIYFQGTGAADDSGLPNDRFFAVRPEGSVSTLKIQRTERGDSAVYLCASSLTYRDTQYFGPGTRLTVL.